This T cell receptor beta chain was found in a study of OX40 agonist ivuxolimab in advanced cancers. Study summary: Dose-escalation patients had hepatocellular carcinoma, melanoma, renal cell or head and neck cancer. Patients were 82.7% male with ages roughly 20 to 90, mean 60.

As for this clone: Its antigen is not known.

Study-wide results and caveats: By week 6 at 0.1 to 3.0 mg/kg, blood CD4+ and CD8+ T cells had expanded clonally.

The germline gives CDR1 SGHRS, CDR2 YFSETQ. This CDR3 contains 13 residues. The V end was cut by 3 bases, the J end by 14 bases, with 20 bases between. Generated by immunoSEQ multiplex PCR, the TCRdb table keeps only in-frame clones and is missing some. The sample yields tens of thousands of clones, 81% seen once. The origin of this receptor is an adult with an advanced solid tumor such as melanoma, head and neck, liver or kidney cancer. This sample comprised CD4+ or CD8+ T cells sorted from blood, obtained in a trial of the OX40 agonist ivuxolimab. The chain couples TRBV5-1 to TRBJ1-2, with D perhaps TRBD1 (5 bases). The CDR3 nucleotides read TGCGCCAGCAGCTCCAGTCGTTCAGGGCCCATAACCTTC. Its protein product is CASSSSRSGPITF.